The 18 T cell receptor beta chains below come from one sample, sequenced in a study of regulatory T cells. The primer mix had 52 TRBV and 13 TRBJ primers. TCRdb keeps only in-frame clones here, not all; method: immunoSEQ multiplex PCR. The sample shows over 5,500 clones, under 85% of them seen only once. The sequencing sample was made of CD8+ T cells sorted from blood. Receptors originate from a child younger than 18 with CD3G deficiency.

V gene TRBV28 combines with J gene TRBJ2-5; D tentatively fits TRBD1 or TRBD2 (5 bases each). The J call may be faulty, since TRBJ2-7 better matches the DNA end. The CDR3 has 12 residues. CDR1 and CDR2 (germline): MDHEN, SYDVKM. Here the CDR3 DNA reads TGTGCCAGCAAGGGGAGCTCCTACGAGCAGTACTTC. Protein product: CASKGSSYEQYF.

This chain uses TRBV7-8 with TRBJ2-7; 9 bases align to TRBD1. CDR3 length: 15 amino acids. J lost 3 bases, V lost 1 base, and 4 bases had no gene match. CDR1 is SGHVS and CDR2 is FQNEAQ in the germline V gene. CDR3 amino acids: CASSLGQGGGYEQYF. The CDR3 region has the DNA TGTGCCAGCAGCTTAGGACAGGGGGGAGGCTACGAGCAGTACTTC. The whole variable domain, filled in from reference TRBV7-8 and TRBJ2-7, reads GAGVSQSPRYKVAKRGQDVALRCDPISGHVSLFWYQQALGQGPEFLTYFQNEAQLDKSGLPSDRFFAERPEGSVSTLKIQRTQQEDSAVYLCASSLGQGGGYEQYFGPGTRLTVT.

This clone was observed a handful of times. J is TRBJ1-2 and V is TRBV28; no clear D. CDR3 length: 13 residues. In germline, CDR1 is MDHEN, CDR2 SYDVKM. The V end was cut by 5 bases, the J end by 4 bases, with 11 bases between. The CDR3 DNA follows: TGTGCCAGCAGTAAGGTACGCGGCTATGGCTACACCTTC. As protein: CASSKVRGYGYTF.

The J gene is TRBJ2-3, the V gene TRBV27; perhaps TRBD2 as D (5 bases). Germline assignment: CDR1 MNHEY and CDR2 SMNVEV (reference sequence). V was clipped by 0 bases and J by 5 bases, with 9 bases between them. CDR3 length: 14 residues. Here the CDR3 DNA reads TGTGCCAGCAGTTTATCCCCCCGGGGAGATACGCAGTATTTT. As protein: CASSLSPRGDTQYF.

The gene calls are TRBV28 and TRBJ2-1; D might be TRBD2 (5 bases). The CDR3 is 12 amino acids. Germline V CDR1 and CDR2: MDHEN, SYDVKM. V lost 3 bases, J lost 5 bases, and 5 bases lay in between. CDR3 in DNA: TGTGCCAGCAGTTTCGGGAACAATGAGCAGTTCTTC. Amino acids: CASSFGNNEQFF.

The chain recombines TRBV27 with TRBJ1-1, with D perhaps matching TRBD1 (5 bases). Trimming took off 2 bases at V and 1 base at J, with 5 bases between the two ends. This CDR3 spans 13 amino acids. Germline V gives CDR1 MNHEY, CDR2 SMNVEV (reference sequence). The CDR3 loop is CASSLGQNTEAFF. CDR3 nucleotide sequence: TGTGCCAGCAGTTTAGGACAGAACACTGAAGCTTTCTTT.

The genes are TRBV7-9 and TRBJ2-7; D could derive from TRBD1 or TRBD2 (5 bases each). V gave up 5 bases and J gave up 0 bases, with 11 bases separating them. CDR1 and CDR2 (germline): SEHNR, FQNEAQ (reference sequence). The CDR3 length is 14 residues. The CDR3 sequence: CASSPTGPSYEQYF. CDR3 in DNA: TGTGCCAGCAGCCCCACGGGACCCTCCTACGAGCAGTACTTC.

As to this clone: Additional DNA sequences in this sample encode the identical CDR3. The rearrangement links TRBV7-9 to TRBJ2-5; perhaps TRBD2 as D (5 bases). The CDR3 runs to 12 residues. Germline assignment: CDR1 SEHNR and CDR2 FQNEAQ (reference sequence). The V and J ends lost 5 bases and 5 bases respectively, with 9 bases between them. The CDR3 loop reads CASSRGEETQYF. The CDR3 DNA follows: TGTGCCAGCAGCCGTGGGGAGGAGACCCAGTACTTC.

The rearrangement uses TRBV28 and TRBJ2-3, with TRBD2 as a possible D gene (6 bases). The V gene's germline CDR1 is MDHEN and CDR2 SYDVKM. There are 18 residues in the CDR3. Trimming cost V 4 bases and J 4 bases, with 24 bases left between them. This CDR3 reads CASSSESPGLRGPDTQYF. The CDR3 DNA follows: TGTGCCAGCAGTTCCGAGAGTCCGGGACTTCGTGGGCCAGATACGCAGTATTTT.

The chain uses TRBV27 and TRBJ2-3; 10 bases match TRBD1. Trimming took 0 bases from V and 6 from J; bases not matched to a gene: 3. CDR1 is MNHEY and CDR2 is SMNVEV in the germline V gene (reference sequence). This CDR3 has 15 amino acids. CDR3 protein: CASSLSRTGGDTQYF. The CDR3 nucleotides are TGTGCCAGCAGTTTATCGAGGACAGGGGGGGATACGCAGTATTTT.

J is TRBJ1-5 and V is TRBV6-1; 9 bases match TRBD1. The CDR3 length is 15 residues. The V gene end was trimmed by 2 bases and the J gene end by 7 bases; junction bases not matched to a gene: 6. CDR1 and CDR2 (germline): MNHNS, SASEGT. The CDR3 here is CASSEPGTGKQPQHF. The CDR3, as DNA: TGTGCCAGCAGTGAACCCGGGACAGGGAAACAGCCCCAGCATTTT.

This CDR3 reads CASSEPVREQFF. DNA of the CDR3: TGTGCCAGCAGTGAGCCGGTTAGGGAGCAGTTCTTC. V usage is TRBV6-1 and J usage is TRBJ2-1, with D hard to call. The V gene lost 3 bases and the J gene lost 10 bases, with 10 bases spanning the gap. CDR1 and CDR2 (germline): MNHNS, SASEGT. The CDR3 is 12 residues long.

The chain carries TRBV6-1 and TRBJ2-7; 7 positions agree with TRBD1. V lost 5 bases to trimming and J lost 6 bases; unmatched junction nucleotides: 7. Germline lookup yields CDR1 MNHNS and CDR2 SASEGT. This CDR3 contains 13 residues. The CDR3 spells CASSLGTAREQYF. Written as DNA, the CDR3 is TGTGCCAGCAGTTTGGGGACAGCTCGCGAGCAGTACTTC.

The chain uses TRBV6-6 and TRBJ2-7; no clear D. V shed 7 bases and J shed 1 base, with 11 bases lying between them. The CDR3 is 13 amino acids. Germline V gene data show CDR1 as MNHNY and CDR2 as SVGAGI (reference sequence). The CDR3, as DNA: TGTGCCAGCAACCACGGTCCGTCCTACGAGCAGTACTTC. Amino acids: CASNHGPSYEQYF.

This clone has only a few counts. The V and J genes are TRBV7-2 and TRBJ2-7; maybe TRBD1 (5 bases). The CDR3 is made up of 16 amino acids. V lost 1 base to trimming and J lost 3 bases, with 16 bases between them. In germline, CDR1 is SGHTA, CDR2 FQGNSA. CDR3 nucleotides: TGTGCCAGCAGCTTAGGTCCCCCCCAGGGAATCTACGAGCAGTACTTC. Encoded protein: CASSLGPPQGIYEQYF.

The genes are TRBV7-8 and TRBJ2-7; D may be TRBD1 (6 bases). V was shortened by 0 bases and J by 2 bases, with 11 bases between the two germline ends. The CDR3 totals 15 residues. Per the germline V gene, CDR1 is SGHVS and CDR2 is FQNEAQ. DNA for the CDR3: TGTGCCAGCAGCTTAGCCGACAGGAGCCCCTACGAGCAGTACTTC. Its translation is CASSLADRSPYEQYF.

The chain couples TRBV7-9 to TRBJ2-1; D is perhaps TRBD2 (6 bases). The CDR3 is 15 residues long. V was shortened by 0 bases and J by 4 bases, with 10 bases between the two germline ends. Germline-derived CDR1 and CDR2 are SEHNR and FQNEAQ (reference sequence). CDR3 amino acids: CASSLANSGYNEQFF. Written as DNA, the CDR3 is TGTGCCAGCAGCTTAGCGAATAGCGGTTACAATGAGCAGTTCTTC.

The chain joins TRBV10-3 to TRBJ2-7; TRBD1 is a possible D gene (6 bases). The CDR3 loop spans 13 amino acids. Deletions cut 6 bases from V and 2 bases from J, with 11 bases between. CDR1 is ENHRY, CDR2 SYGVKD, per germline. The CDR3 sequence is CAISRGFPYEQYF. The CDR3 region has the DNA TGTGCCATCAGCAGGGGTTTTCCCTACGAGCAGTACTTC.